Each of the 11 T cell receptor beta chains below was sequenced from the same sample in a study of T cell repertoires in cytomegalovirus infection. TCRdb reanalysed the reads using MiXCR and keeps one entry per CDR3 protein. The sample has 250,000 or so distinct CDR3 sequences; more than 15% are singletons. The sample was CD8+ T cells from PBMCs. Every receptor here comes from a human donor in good health (CMV status not recorded). Some clones in this sample may be carry-over from other donors' samples.

This clonotype has ten or more counts. The rearrangement joins TRBV7-6 to TRBJ2-3; D possibly corresponds to TRBD1 (6 bases). CDR3 size: 15 residues. Looked up from germline, CDR1 is SGHVS and CDR2 is FNYEAQ. The V gene lost 2 bases and the J gene lost 0 bases, with 9 bases spanning the gap. CDR3 sequence (DNA): TGTGCCAGCAGCTTAAGGGGGATCAGCACAGATACGCAGTATTTT. Translated, it gives CASSLRGISTDTQYF.

The CDR3 bases are TGCAGCGTTGGTACGGCCGGGGAGCTGTTTTTT. Its translation is CSVGTAGELFF. The chain recombines TRBV29-1 with TRBJ2-2; no reliable D call. The germline V gene encodes CDR1 SQVTM and CDR2 ANQGSEA. The CDR3 extends over 11 amino acids. V was cut by 4 bases and J by 6 bases, with 6 bases left in between.

The CDR3: CSARATTGLSYEQYF. CDR3 sequence (DNA): TGCAGTGCTAGGGCAACGACAGGGCTTTCCTACGAGCAGTACTTC. V usage is TRBV20-1 and J usage is TRBJ2-7, with 7 nucleotides matching TRBD1. The CDR3 consists of 15 residues. Germline CDR1 and CDR2: DFQATT and SNEGSKA (reference sequence). The V segment lost 3 bases and the J segment 1 base; nucleotides outside the gene matches: 9.

This clonotype was counted between two and nine times. J is TRBJ1-6 and V is TRBV6-1; 8 nucleotides line up with TRBD1. Germline V gene lookup returns CDR1 MNHNS and CDR2 SASEGT. The CDR3 runs to 17 residues. V was clipped by 1 base and J by 3 bases; unmatched bases: 5. The CDR3 loop reads CASSEDRGFLYNSPLHF. The CDR3 DNA is TGTGCCAGCAGTGAAGACAGGGGGTTCCTCTATAATTCACCCCTCCACTTT.

The rearrangement joins TRBV12-3 or TRBV12-4 to TRBJ1-1; D not certain. The CDR3 runs to 12 residues. V dropped 6 bases and J dropped 11 bases, with 16 bases sitting between them. CDR3: CASSLPLNAAFF. In DNA, the CDR3 is TGTGCCAGCAGCCTACCCCTGAATGCTGCTTTCTTT.

This clonotype turned up a few times. The rearrangement links TRBV10-3 to TRBJ2-5, with unresolved D. V was trimmed by 0 bases and J by 4 bases, leaving 6 bases between them. CDR3 length: 13 residues. The germline V gene has CDR1 ENHRY and CDR2 SYGVKD. CDR3 nucleotide sequence: TGTGCCATCAGTGAGTCGGACGGAGAGACCCAGTACTTC. Encoded protein: CAISESDGETQYF.

The rearrangement joins TRBV27 to TRBJ1-4; TRBD1 aligns across 8 bases. The CDR3 is made up of 17 amino acids. V was clipped by 2 bases and J by 4 bases; unmatched bases: 9. Germline CDR1 is MNHEY and CDR2 is SMNVEV (reference sequence). DNA for the CDR3: TGTGCCAGCAGTTTAGGGACAGGCCCCTCCTTTAATGAAAAACTGTTTTTT. As protein: CASSLGTGPSFNEKLFF.

The V and J genes are TRBV5-6 and TRBJ2-1; the D gene is possibly TRBD2 (6 bases). CDR1 and CDR2 from the germline V gene are SGHDT and YYEEEE. The CDR3 runs 14 residues. The V gene lost 6 bases and the J gene lost 2 bases, with 12 bases spanning the gap. CDR3 region: CASIGGSAYNEQFF. In DNA form, the CDR3 reads TGTGCCAGCATTGGGGGGTCCGCCTACAATGAGCAGTTCTTC. Full variable domain (outside the CDR3, taken from reference TRBV5-6 and TRBJ2-1): DAGVTQSPTHLIKTRGQQVTLRCSPKSGHDTVSWYQQALGQGPQFIFQYYEEEERQRGNFPDRFSGHQFPNYSSELNVNALLLGDSALYLCASIGGSAYNEQFFGPGTRLTVL.

The chain carries TRBV29-1 and TRBJ2-7, with D maybe TRBD1 (6 bases). The CDR3 has 16 residues. V dropped 1 base and J dropped 3 bases, with 19 bases sitting between them. The germline gives CDR1 SQVTM, CDR2 ANQGSEA. CDR3: CSVEAGTGTTDYEQYF. The CDR3, as DNA: TGCAGCGTTGAAGCCGGTACCGGGACAACGGACTACGAGCAGTACTTC.

J is TRBJ2-2 and V is TRBV28, with 12 bases matching TRBD2. The germline CDR1 and CDR2 sequences are MDHEN and SYDVKM. The V and J ends lost 5 bases and 4 bases, in that order; junction bases with no gene match: 5. There are 16 residues in the CDR3. The CDR3 spells CASSPGLAGTTGELFF. The CDR3 DNA reads as TGTGCCAGCAGTCCAGGACTAGCGGGGACCACCGGGGAGCTGTTTTTT.

This clonotype was seen ten or more times. V gene TRBV25-1 combines with J gene TRBJ1-6; D gene unclear. Germline-derived CDR1 and CDR2 are MGHDK and SYGVNS. This CDR3 is built from 17 residues. V was trimmed by 5 bases and J by 11 bases, leaving 25 bases between them. The CDR3 loop reads CASSPLPLRTASPPLHF. As DNA, the CDR3 is TGTGCCAGCAGTCCCTTACCGCTTCGGACTGCTTCTCCACCCCTCCACTTT.